These 9 T cell receptor beta chains were sequenced from one sample in a study of CD8 T cells in ankylosing spondylitis. TCRdb redid the calling of the 5' RACE reads with MiXCR, one entry per CDR3 protein. The table has 200,000 to 250,000 distinct CDR3 sequences, roughly 18% seen once. Findings of the study overall: Apparently characteristic of ankylosing spondylitis blood was a TCR beta motif (roughly eight highly homologous variants).

Their antigen targets remain unknown. The specimen was blood, either unsorted or a sorted T cell fraction (not recorded which). These receptors came from a male donor with ankylosing spondylitis.

The chain is built from TRBV12-3 or TRBV12-4 and TRBJ2-3; weak D call: TRBD1 (6 bases). The CDR3 loop spans 15 amino acids. Trimming pared 4 bases from V and 4 bases from J, leaving 15 bases between. Here the CDR3 reads CASSYGTPVADTQYF. The CDR3 nucleotides read TGTGCCAGCAGTTACGGGACACCGGTCGCAGATACGCAGTATTTT.

The chain is built from TRBV12-3 or TRBV12-4 and TRBJ1-3; D may be TRBD1 (5 bases). CDR3 size: 12 residues. V was trimmed by 11 bases and J by 0 bases, leaving 8 bases between them. CDR3 protein: CACGGSGNTIYF. The CDR3 DNA sequence: TGTGCCTGCGGGGGCTCTGGAAACACCATATATTTT.

In this sample, this clonotype turned up many times. The rearrangement uses TRBV12-3 or TRBV12-4 and TRBJ1-5, with no clear D. The CDR3 totals 13 residues. The V end lost 8 bases, the J end lost 0 bases, and 8 bases lay between the germline ends. CDR3 residues: CASGDRSNQPQHF. Written as DNA, the CDR3 is TGTGCCAGCGGAGATCGTAGCAATCAGCCCCAGCATTTT.

This clonotype was counted between two and nine times. The chain uses TRBV4-1 and TRBJ2-2; 8 nucleotides line up with TRBD1. The CDR3 spans 15 residues. Germline V gene data show CDR1 as MGHRA and CDR2 as YSYEKL. The V and J ends lost 4 bases and 6 bases, in that order; junction bases with no gene match: 7. The CDR3 coding sequence is TGCGCCAGCAGCCCTAGGACAGGGCGTCCCGGGGAGCTGTTTTTT. Its translation: CASSPRTGRPGELFF.

This chain uses TRBV7-3 with TRBJ2-3; weak D call: TRBD1 (5 bases). CDR3 length: 12 amino acids. The V end lost 8 bases, the J end lost 4 bases, and 10 bases lay between the germline ends. Germline loops: CDR1 SGHTA, CDR2 FQGTGA. CDR3 protein: CASAQGADTQYF. The CDR3 nucleotides are TGTGCCAGCGCCCAGGGCGCAGATACGCAGTATTTT.

Only a few counts were recorded for this clonotype. The V and J genes are TRBV18 and TRBJ2-3, with 14 bases fitting TRBD2. Trimming cost V 4 bases and J 2 bases; bases outside gene matches: 5. Germline CDR1 is KGHSH and CDR2 is LQKENI. This CDR3 has 17 residues. Here the CDR3 DNA reads TGTGCCAGCTCACGCGGGACTAGCGGGGGCCTCACAGATACGCAGTATTTT. This sequence encodes CASSRGTSGGLTDTQYF. The full variable domain, in which reference TRBV18 and TRBJ2-3 provide the parts outside the CDR3, is NAGVMQNPRHLVRRRGQEARLRCSPMKGHSHVYWYRQLPEEGLKFMVYLQKENIIDESGMPKERFSAEFPKEGPSILRIQQVVRGDSAAYFCASSRGTSGGLTDTQYFGPGTRLTVL.

The chain carries TRBV4-1 and TRBJ1-2; D uncertain. Trimming left V 0 bases short and J 5 bases short, with 13 bases between. CDR3 length: 15 amino acids. Germline lookup yields CDR1 MGHRA and CDR2 YSYEKL. The CDR3 nucleotides are TGCGCCAGCAGCCAAGATGGAGTAATGGGGTATGGCTACACCTTC. Amino acid sequence: CASSQDGVMGYGYTF.

This chain links TRBV3-1 with TRBJ2-1, with TRBD2 as a possible D gene (6 bases). Trimming pared 4 bases from V and 9 bases from J, leaving 10 bases between. The CDR3 extends over 12 amino acids. Germline-derived CDR1 and CDR2 are LGHDT and YNNKEL (reference sequence). The CDR3 spells CASSLEGSEQFF. CDR3 coding DNA: TGTGCCAGCAGCCTGGAGGGGTCTGAGCAGTTCTTC.

This clonotype was observed a few times. This chain joins TRBV3-1 and TRBJ2-1; D is unresolved. Trimming stripped 0 bases from V and 6 bases from J, with 9 bases between. CDR1 and CDR2 from the germline V gene are LGHDT and YNNKEL (reference sequence). This CDR3 contains 14 residues. The CDR3 spells CASSQEHPPNEQFF. The CDR3 DNA is TGTGCCAGCAGCCAAGAACATCCTCCCAATGAGCAGTTCTTC.